This paragraph reports one T cell receptor beta chain. Antigen: not known. Measured with immunoSEQ multiplex PCR; TCRdb has only the in-frame clones, and not every one. The table records about 80,000 clones, roughly nine tenths of them present only once. This CDR3 has 15 residues. The V and J ends lost 5 bases and 2 bases, in that order; junction bases with no gene match: 8. CDR1 LNHDA and CDR2 SQIVND come from the germline V gene (reference sequence). The data were obtained in a study of T cell responses to AZD1222 COVID-19 vaccine. As for the study in general: Doses given second, at about 4 or about 12 weeks, were pooled. Study-level points and caveats: Seropositivity was recorded at baseline in only a handful of AZD1222 recipients. Two AZD1222 doses significantly raised spike-specific TCR breadth and depth over controls. Most donors were white British and more were female, and clonal diversity was possibly underestimated.

The clonotype comes from an adult in good health. Specimen: peripheral blood, collected on day 0 of AZD1222 vaccination. This sequence joins TRBV19 and TRBJ1-2, with 7 bases that match TRBD1. Here the CDR3 reads CASSEGAIVNYGYTF. The CDR3 nucleotides are TGTGCCAGTAGTGAGGGGGCGATTGTCAACTATGGCTACACCTTC.